These T cell receptor beta chains were read from a single sample in a study of CD8+ T cells in alopecia areata. Sequencing was performed with immunoSEQ multiplex PCR; in TCRdb, only in-frame clones are kept and a portion is missing. This sample has 150,000 or so clones, with around 87% found just once. Sequencing was performed on CD8+ T cells sorted from blood, taken at week 0. These TCRs come from a human donor with alopecia areata. Both conserved end residues are part of each CDR3. Each record gives: D gene, J gene, V gene, CDR3 protein. A D gene is named only where the DNA matches it firmly.

NA TRBJ1-5 TRBV9 CASSVAQGQPQHF
TRBD1 TRBJ2-5 TRBV2 CASRRDRGLTQYF
TRBD1 TRBJ2-7 TRBV6-5 CASSYVTGSEQYF
NA TRBJ1-2 TRBV10-3 CASTKGGWGYTF
TRBD2 TRBJ2-5 TRBV5-1 CASSPGTTEETQYF
TRBD2 TRBJ2-1 TRBV11-2 CASSFSPGASGSYNEQFF
TRBD1 TRBJ2-2 TRBV2 CASSAGTGDTGELFF
NA TRBJ2-3 TRBV14 CASSRAGARTDTQYF
NA TRBJ2-7 TRBV11-2 CASSPQQNSYEQYF
TRBD1 TRBJ2-7 TRBV4-1 CASSRGNGQGYYEQYF
NA TRBJ2-6 TRBV14 CASSPKGGPGANVLTF
NA TRBJ2-1 TRBV5-1 CASSLTLEGGREQFF
NA TRBJ2-7 TRBV7-2 CASSLGPGPPGYEQYF
TRBD2 TRBJ2-3 TRBV4-1 CASSQEDSGGPTDTQYF
TRBD2 TRBJ2-2 TRBV7-8 CASSLRLAESFGTGELFF
TRBD2 TRBJ2-3 TRBV6-5 CASRRLAGGQDTQYF
NA TRBJ2-7 TRBV5-6 CASSLRLYEQYF
NA TRBJ1-2 TRBV7-2 CASSSLKGNYGYTF
TRBD2 TRBJ2-7 TRBV6-6 CASSYSAGVYEQYF
TRBD2 TRBJ2-4 TRBV5-1 CASSVLAGGPGKNIQYF
NA TRBJ2-6 TRBV7-9 CASTSGRGAGANVLTF
NA TRBJ2-7 TRBV19 CASSATRNEQYF
TRBD2 TRBJ2-1 TRBV9 CASSVAGLAYNEQFF
NA TRBJ1-1 TRBV18 CASSLSTTGRENTEAFF
NA TRBJ2-5 TRBV19 CASSIGEEQETQYF
NA TRBJ1-6 TRBV7-2 CASSQDSSYNSPLHF
TRBD2 TRBJ2-7 TRBV10-3 CAISLPQRGAREQYF
NA TRBJ1-4 TRBV7-9 CASSLKQGEEKLFF
NA TRBJ1-1 TRBV27 CASSLQGNTEAFF
NA TRBJ1-1 TRBV5-1 CASSLGWGLRTEAFF
TRBD1 TRBJ1-3 TRBV29-1 CSVSTGGTGNTIYF
TRBD2 TRBJ2-1 TRBV14 CASSRGRLGSYNEQFF
TRBD2 TRBJ2-7 TRBV11-1 CASSLGRGGLYEQYF
NA TRBJ2-1 TRBV5-6 CASSPGPSSYNEQFF
NA TRBJ1-2 TRBV29-1 CSVEDRSYYGYTF
TRBD2 TRBJ2-3 TRBV6-1 CASSMTSGTTDTQYF
NA TRBJ2-1 TRBV29-1 CSVLRGYYNEQFF
TRBD2 TRBJ2-1 TRBV29-1 CSVEVRLAGPTYNEQFF
NA TRBJ2-7 TRBV19 CASSYSGQTYEQYF
NA TRBJ2-7 TRBV9 CASSVDPSDVSTYEQYF
TRBD2 TRBJ2-1 TRBV7-9 CASSLGGLAGDNEQFF
NA TRBJ2-5 TRBV11-2 CASSSVQVETQYF
NA TRBJ2-2 TRBV7-9 CASSLGRGEDTGELFF
TRBD2 TRBJ2-3 TRBV28 CASSLRGVSSTDTQYF
TRBD2 TRBJ2-1 TRBV29-1 CSAVLAGASTSYNEQFF
NA TRBJ2-1 TRBV12-5 CASGSGINEQFF
NA TRBJ2-7 TRBV30 CAGDEQYF
NA TRBJ1-5 TRBV2 CASTNWGWDSNQPQHF
NA TRBJ2-1 TRBV9 CASSVSGPPYNEQFF
NA TRBJ1-4 TRBV7-9 CASSRTNEKLFF
TRBD2 TRBJ2-7 TRBV5-1 CASSSEGGLAGLIPYF
NA TRBJ2-4 TRBV6-6 CASSYEGPIQYF
NA TRBJ1-2 TRBV7-6 CASSLELAAEHYGYTF
NA TRBJ2-3 TRBV27 CASKPWDIDTDTQYF
TRBD2 TRBJ2-3 TRBV12-5 CASGLDLAGITDTQYF
TRBD2 TRBJ2-2 TRBV4-1 CASSQGTSGTGELFF
TRBD1 TRBJ2-7 TRBV5-1 CASRLRTGHFEQYF
TRBD1 TRBJ2-5 TRBV4-1 CASSQDVTSGGRGTQYF
NA TRBJ2-7 TRBV11-2 CASSLEWSYEQYF